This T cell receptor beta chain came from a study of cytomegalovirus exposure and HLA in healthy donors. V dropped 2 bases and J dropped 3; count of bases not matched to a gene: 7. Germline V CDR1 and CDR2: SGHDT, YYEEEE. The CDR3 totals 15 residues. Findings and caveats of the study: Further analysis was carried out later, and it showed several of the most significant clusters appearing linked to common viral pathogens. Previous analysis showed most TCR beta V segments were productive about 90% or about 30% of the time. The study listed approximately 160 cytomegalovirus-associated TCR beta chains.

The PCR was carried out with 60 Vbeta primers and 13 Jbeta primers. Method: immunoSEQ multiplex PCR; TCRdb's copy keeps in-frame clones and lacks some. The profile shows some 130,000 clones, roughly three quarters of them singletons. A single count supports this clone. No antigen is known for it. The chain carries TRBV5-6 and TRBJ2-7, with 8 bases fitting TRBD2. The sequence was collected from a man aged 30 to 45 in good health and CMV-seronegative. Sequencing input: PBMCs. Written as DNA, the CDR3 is TGTGCCAGCAGCTTCCGATTAGCGGGGTTCTACGAGCAGTACTTC. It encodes CASSFRLAGFYEQYF.